One and the same sample provided the 5 T cell receptor beta chains below, sequenced in a study of blood T cell repertoires in COVID-19. The repertoire was sequenced with immunoSEQ multiplex PCR; TCRdb's copy has only in-frame clones and lacks some. The top ten hold approximately 3.8% of the sample, which has about 290,000 clones, just under 85% seen once. Sequenced: peripheral blood. Receptor source: a woman aged 45 to 65 with active or convalescent COVID-19.

The chain links TRBV6-1 to TRBJ2-1; tentative D call: TRBD1 (7 bases). The CDR3 totals 14 residues. V was trimmed by 4 bases and J by 8 bases, leaving 15 bases between them. CDR1 MNHNS and CDR2 SASEGT come from the germline V gene. CDR3 in amino acids: CASSVQGGFDEQFF. The CDR3 coding sequence is TGTGCCAGCAGTGTCCAGGGGGGATTCGATGAGCAGTTCTTC.

The chain joins TRBV15 to TRBJ2-3; no firm D call. The CDR3 has 20 amino acids. With 1 base removed from V and 2 bases from J, the gap between germline ends came to 25 bases. Germline values: CDR1 LNHNV, CDR2 YYDKDF (reference sequence). CDR3 nucleotide sequence: TGTGCCACCAGCAGAGGCCAATTGCCAATATCCAGGCCCCACACAGATACGCAGTATTTT. It specifies CATSRGQLPISRPHTDTQYF.

The chain combines TRBV2 with TRBJ1-2; TRBD1 matches 8 bases. Germline values: CDR1 SNHLY, CDR2 FYNNEI. This CDR3 is 13 amino acids long. J gave up 8 bases and V 6 bases, and 8 bases lay outside the gene matches. In DNA form, the CDR3 reads TGTGCCAGCAGGCCGACAGGGGCGGAAGGCTACACCTTC. Protein sequence: CASRPTGAEGYTF.

The gene calls are TRBV5-1 and TRBJ2-2; 12 bases are shared with TRBD1. Germline-derived CDR1 and CDR2 are SGHRS and YFSETQ. The CDR3 length is 15 residues. Trimming removed 4 bases from V and 7 bases from J; junction bases left unmatched: 5. CDR3 amino acids: CASSAGQGANGELFF. The CDR3 bases are TGCGCCAGCAGCGCGGGACAGGGGGCTAACGGGGAGCTGTTTTTT.

The chain recombines TRBV6-1 with TRBJ1-1, with D perhaps TRBD1 (6 bases). V lost 3 bases, J lost 6 bases, and 14 bases lay in between. CDR1 and CDR2 (germline): MNHNS, SASEGT. There are 14 residues in the CDR3. The CDR3 is CASSDWGGTAEAFF. CDR3 bases: TGTGCCAGCAGTGATTGGGGGGGCACGGCTGAAGCTTTCTTT.